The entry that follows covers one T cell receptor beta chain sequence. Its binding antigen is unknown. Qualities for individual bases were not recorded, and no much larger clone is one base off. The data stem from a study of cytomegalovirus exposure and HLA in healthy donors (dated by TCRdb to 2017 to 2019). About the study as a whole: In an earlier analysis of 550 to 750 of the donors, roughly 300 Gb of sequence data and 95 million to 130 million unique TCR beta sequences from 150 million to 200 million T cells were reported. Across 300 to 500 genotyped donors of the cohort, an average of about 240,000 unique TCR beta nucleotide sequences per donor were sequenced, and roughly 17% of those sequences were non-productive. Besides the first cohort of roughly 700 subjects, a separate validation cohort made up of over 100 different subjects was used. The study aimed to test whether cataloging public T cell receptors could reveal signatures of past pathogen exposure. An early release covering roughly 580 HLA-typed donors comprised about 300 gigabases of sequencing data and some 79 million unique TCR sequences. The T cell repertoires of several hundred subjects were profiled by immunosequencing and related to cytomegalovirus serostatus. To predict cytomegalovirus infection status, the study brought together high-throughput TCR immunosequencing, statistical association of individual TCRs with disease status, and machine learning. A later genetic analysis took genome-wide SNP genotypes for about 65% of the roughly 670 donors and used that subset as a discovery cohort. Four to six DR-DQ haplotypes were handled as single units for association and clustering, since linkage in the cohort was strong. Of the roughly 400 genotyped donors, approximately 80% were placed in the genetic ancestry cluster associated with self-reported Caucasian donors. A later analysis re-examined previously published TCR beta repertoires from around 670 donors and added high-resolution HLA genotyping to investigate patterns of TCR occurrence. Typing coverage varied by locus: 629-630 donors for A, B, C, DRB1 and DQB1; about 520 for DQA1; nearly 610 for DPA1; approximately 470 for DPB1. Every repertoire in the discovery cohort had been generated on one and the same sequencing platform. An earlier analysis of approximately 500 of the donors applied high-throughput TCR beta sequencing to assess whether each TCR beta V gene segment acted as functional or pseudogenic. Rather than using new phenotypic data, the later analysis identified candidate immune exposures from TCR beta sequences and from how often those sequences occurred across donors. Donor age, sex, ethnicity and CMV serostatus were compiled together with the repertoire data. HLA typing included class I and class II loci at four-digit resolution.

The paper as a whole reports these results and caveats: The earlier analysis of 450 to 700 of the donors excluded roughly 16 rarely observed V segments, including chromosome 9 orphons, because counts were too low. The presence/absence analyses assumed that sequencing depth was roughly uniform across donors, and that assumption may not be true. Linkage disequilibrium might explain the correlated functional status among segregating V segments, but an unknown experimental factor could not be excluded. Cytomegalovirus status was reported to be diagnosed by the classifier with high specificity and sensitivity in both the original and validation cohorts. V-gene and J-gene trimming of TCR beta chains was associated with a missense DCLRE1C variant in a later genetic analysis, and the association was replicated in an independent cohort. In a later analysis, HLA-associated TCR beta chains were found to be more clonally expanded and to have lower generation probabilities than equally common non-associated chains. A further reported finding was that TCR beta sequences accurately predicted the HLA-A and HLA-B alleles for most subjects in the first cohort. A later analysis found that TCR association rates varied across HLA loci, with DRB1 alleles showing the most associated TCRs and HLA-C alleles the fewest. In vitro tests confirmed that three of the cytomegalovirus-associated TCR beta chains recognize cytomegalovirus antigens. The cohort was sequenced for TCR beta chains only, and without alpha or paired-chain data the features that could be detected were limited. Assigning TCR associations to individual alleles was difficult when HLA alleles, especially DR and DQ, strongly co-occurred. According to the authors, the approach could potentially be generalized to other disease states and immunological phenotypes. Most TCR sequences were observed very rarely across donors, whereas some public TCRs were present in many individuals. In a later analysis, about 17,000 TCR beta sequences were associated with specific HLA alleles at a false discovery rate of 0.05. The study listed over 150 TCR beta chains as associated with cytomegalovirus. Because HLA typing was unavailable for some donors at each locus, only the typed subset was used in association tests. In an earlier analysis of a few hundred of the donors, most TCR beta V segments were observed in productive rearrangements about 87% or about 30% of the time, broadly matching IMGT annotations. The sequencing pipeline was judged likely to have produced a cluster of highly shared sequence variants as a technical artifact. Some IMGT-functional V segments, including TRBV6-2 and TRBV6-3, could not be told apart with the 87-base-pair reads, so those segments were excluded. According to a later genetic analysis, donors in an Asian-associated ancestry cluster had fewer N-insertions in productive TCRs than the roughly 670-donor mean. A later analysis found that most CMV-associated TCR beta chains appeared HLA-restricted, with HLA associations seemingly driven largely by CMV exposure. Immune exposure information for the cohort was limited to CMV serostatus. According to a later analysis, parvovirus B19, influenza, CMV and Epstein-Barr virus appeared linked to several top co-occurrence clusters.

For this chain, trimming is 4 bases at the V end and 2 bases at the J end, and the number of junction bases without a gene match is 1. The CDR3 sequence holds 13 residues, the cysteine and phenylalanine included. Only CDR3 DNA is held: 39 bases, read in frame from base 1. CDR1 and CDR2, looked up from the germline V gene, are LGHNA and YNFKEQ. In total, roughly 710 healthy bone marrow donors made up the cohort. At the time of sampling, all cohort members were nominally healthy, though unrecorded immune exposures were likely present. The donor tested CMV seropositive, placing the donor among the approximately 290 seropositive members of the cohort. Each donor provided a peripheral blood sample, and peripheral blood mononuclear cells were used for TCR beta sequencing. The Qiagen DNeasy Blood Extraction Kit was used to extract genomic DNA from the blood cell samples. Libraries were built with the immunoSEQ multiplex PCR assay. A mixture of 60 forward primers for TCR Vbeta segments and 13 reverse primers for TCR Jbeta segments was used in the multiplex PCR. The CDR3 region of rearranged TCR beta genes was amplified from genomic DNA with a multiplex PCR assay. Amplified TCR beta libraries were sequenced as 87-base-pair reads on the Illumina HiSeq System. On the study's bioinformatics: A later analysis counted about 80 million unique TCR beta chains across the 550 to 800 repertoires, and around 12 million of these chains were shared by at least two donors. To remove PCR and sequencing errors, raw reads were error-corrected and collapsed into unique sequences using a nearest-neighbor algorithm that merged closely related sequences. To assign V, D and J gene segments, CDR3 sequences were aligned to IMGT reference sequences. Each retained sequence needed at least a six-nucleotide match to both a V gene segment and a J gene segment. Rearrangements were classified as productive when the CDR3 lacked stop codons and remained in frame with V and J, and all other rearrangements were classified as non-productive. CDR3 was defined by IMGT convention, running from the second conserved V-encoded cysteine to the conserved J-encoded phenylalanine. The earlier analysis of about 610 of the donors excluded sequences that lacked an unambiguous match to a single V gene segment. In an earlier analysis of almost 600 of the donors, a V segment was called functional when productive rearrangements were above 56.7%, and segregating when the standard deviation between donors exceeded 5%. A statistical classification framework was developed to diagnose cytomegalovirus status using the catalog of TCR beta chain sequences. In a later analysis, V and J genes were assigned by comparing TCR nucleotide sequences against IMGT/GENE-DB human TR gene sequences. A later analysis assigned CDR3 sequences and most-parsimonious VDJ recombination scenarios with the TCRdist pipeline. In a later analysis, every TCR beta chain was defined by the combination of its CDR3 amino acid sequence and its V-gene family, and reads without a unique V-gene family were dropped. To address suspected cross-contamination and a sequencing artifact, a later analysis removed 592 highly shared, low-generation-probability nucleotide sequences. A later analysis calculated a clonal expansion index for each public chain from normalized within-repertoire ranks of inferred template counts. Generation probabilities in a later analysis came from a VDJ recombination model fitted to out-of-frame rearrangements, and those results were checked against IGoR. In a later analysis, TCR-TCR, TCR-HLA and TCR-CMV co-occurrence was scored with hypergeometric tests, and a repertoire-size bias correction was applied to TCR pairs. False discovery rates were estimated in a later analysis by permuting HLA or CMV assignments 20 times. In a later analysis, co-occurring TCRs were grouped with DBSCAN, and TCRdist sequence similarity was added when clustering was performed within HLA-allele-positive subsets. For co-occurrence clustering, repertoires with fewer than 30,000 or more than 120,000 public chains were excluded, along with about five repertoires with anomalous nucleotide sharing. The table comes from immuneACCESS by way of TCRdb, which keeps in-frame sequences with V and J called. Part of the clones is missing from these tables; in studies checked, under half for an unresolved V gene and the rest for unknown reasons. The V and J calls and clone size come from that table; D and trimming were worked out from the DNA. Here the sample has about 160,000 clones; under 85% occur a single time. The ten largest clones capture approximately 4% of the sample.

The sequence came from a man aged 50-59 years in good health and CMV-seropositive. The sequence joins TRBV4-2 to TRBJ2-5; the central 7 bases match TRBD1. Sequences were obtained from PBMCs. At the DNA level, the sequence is TGTGCCAGCAGCCCGGGACAGCAAGAGACCCAGTACTTC. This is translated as CASSPGQQETQYF.